A single sample gave rise to the 32 T cell receptor beta chains below, sequenced in a study of radiation and T cells in renal cell carcinoma. Clones were sequenced by immunoSEQ multiplex PCR, and TCRdb holds only the in-frame ones, with some missing. Of about 130,000 clones in the sample, 88% were seen once. Time point reported: baseline pretreatment blood. This sample's treatment: 15 Gy SBRT to primary tumor, nephrectomy 4 weeks later. Material: blood, obtained from a patient whose treatment included radiotherapy and nephrectomy. Receptor source: a woman aged 45 to 65 with renal cell carcinoma.

This CDR3 reads CASGGLRRVRESPLHF. CDR3 nucleotide sequence: TGTGCCAGCGGTGGACTCCGGCGGGTTCGGGAATCACCCCTCCACTTT. This chain joins TRBV6-1 and TRBJ1-6, with unresolved D. Per the germline V gene, CDR1 is MNHNS and CDR2 is SASEGT. V shed 8 bases and J shed 10 bases, with 24 bases lying between them. CDR3 length: 16 residues.

The V and J genes are TRBV5-4 and TRBJ1-2; possible D gene TRBD1, 5 bases. The CDR3 loop spans 13 amino acids. The V end was cut by 4 bases, the J end by 4 bases, with 11 bases between. Germline-derived CDR1 and CDR2 are SGHNT and YYREEE (reference sequence). The CDR3 spells CASSLTASYGYTF. The CDR3 DNA reads as TGTGCCAGCAGCCTGACAGCCAGCTATGGCTACACCTTC.

The genes are TRBV4-1 and TRBJ2-7; 8 positions agree with TRBD2. J was trimmed by 3 bases and V by 4 bases; bases with no gene match: 5. The germline V gene encodes CDR1 MGHRA and CDR2 YSYEKL. This CDR3 comprises 14 residues. The CDR3 DNA reads as TGCGCCAGCAGCCCGACTAGCGTAGGCTACGAGCAGTACTTC. Translation: CASSPTSVGYEQYF.

This chain links TRBV5-4 with TRBJ1-2, with D unresolved. This CDR3 is 15 amino acids long. Trimming pared 0 bases from V and 2 bases from J, leaving 11 bases between. The germline V gene has CDR1 SGHNT and CDR2 YYREEE (reference sequence). The CDR3: CASSLGQVINYGYTF. The CDR3 region has the DNA TGTGCCAGCAGCTTGGGACAAGTAATAAACTATGGCTACACCTTC.

The V and J genes are TRBV6-1 and TRBJ1-1, with D unresolved. The CDR3 contains 13 residues. Trimming cost V 3 bases and J 5 bases, with 10 bases left between them. Germline CDR1 is MNHNS and CDR2 is SASEGT. CDR3 sequence reads: CASSDSVRTEAFF. The CDR3 DNA reads as TGTGCCAGCAGTGATTCCGTAAGGACTGAAGCTTTCTTT.

The rearrangement links TRBV5-4 to TRBJ2-2; unclear D gene. Germline values: CDR1 SGHNT, CDR2 YYREEE (reference sequence). Trimming cost V 1 base and J 4 bases, with 5 bases left between them. The CDR3 runs to 13 residues. CDR3: CASSLKVTGELFF. The CDR3 bases are TGTGCCAGCAGCTTGAAGGTCACCGGGGAGCTGTTTTTT.

The gene calls are TRBV5-1 and TRBJ2-1; 15 bases fit TRBD2. V shed 4 bases, J shed 15 bases, and the junction held 8 bases outside the gene matches. This CDR3 is built from 14 residues. Germline V gene lookup returns CDR1 SGHRS and CDR2 YFSETQ. CDR3 region: CASSPGLAGGKSFF. The CDR3 DNA reads as TGCGCCAGCAGCCCGGGACTAGCGGGGGGAAAATCGTTCTTC.

This chain links TRBV19 with TRBJ2-1; D gene ambiguous. Trimming removed 6 bases at V and 5 bases at J, with 14 bases between. This CDR3 has 14 residues. In germline, CDR1 is LNHDA, CDR2 SQIVND (reference sequence). DNA of the CDR3: TGTGCCAGTAGAGGTGGTAGCATCAACAATGAGCAGTTCTTC. This encodes CASRGGSINNEQFF.

The chain combines TRBV7-3 with TRBJ2-3; D not resolved. Trimming removed 5 bases at V and 0 bases at J, with 15 bases between. The CDR3 spans 16 residues. CDR1 is SGHTA and CDR2 is FQGTGA in the germline V gene. The CDR3 coding sequence is TGTGCCAGCAGCCTTGGGTTCGCCTCTAGCACAGATACGCAGTATTTT. This gives the protein CASSLGFASSTDTQYF. The complete variable domain, with remaining parts taken from reference TRBV7-3 and TRBJ2-3, reads GAGVSQTPSNKVTEKGKYVELRCDPISGHTALYWYRQSLGQGPEFLIYFQGTGAADDSGLPNDRFFAVRPEGSVSTLKIQRTERGDSAVYLCASSLGFASSTDTQYFGPGTRLTVL.

Here the CDR3 DNA reads TGCGCCAGCAGCTTGGCATCCGGGAGGAAAGGAGACTACGAGCAGTACTTC. Translating gives CASSLASGRKGDYEQYF. The chain recombines TRBV5-1 with TRBJ2-7; 7 bases are shared with TRBD2. Looked up from germline, CDR1 is SGHRS and CDR2 is YFSETQ. V was clipped by 0 bases and J by 3 bases; unmatched bases: 12. The CDR3 has 17 amino acids.

The chain recombines TRBV25-1 with TRBJ1-1; D uncertain. The CDR3 length is 14 residues. Deletions cut 6 bases from V and 1 base from J, with 12 bases between. Germline V gives CDR1 MGHDK, CDR2 SYGVNS. This CDR3 is CASSPSIGNTEAFF. In DNA, the CDR3 is TGTGCCAGCAGCCCTTCCATAGGGAACACTGAAGCTTTCTTT.

The table lists this clone with a few counts. The chain couples TRBV19 to TRBJ1-1; a possible D gene is TRBD1 (6 bases). The germline V gene has CDR1 LNHDA and CDR2 SQIVND (reference sequence). V was cut by 5 bases and J by 3 bases, with 19 bases left in between. This CDR3 comprises 16 residues. The CDR3 reads CASSARWGAGDTEAFF. The CDR3 bases are TGTGCCAGTAGTGCCCGATGGGGGGCGGGAGACACTGAAGCTTTCTTT.

This sequence joins TRBV7-9 and TRBJ2-6, with 8 bases that match TRBD1. V dropped 3 bases and J dropped 1; count of bases not matched to a gene: 5. The CDR3 is made up of 17 amino acids. Germline V lookup: CDR1 SEHNR, CDR2 FQNEAQ (reference sequence). As DNA, the CDR3 is TGTGCCAGCAGCTTCGGACAGGGACCTTCTGGGGCCAACGTCCTGACTTTC. Its translation is CASSFGQGPSGANVLTF.

This sequence joins TRBV6-1 and TRBJ2-7; unclear D gene. V lost 5 bases and J 3 bases, leaving 8 bases between the germline ends. Germline loops: CDR1 MNHNS, CDR2 SASEGT. This CDR3 is built from 12 residues. This chain's CDR3 is CASSPYSYEQYF. In DNA, the CDR3 is TGTGCCAGCAGTCCTTACAGCTACGAGCAGTACTTC.

This sequence joins TRBV7-9 and TRBJ1-5; 7 bases are shared with TRBD1. There are 17 residues in the CDR3. V lost 4 bases to trimming and J lost 5 bases; unmatched junction nucleotides: 14. The germline V gene has CDR1 SEHNR and CDR2 FQNEAQ (reference sequence). The DNA of the CDR3 is TGTGCCAGCAGCTACGACAGGGCGCCCTGGGGACATCAGCCCCAGCATTTT. As protein: CASSYDRAPWGHQPQHF.

The CDR3 nucleotides read TGTGCCAGCAGCAAATGGTCGTTCGACGAGCAGTACTTC. As protein: CASSKWSFDEQYF. The J gene is TRBJ2-7, the V gene TRBV7-8; D ambiguous. The germline gives CDR1 SGHVS, CDR2 FQNEAQ. The CDR3 length is 13 residues. V was trimmed by 5 bases and J by 5 bases, leaving 13 bases between them. Variable domain in full (rest from reference TRBV7-8 and TRBJ2-7): GAGVSQSPRYKVAKRGQDVALRCDPISGHVSLFWYQQALGQGPEFLTYFQNEAQLDKSGLPSDRFFAERPEGSVSTLKIQRTQQEDSAVYLCASSKWSFDEQYFGPGTRLTVT.

The table lists this clone with a few counts. The V gene is TRBV4-1, the J gene TRBJ1-2, with 7 bases matching TRBD1. From germline, CDR1 is MGHRA and CDR2 YSYEKL. Unmatched junction bases numbered 4, after V lost 0 bases and J lost 0 bases. There are 16 residues in the CDR3. The CDR3 reads CASSQDHRGPNYGYTF. DNA for the CDR3: TGCGCCAGCAGCCAAGACCACAGGGGACCTAACTATGGCTACACCTTC.

The chain carries TRBV5-1 and TRBJ1-1, with 9 bases aligning to TRBD1. The CDR3 length is 18 residues. Germline V gene lookup returns CDR1 SGHRS and CDR2 YFSETQ. V gave up 4 bases and J gave up 0 bases; unmatched junction bases: 13. DNA for the CDR3: TGCGCCAGCAGCCCCGCGACCGGGACAGGGAGACTGAACACTGAAGCTTTCTTT. Amino acids: CASSPATGTGRLNTEAFF.

This sequence joins TRBV7-2 and TRBJ2-2; D possibly matches TRBD1 or TRBD2 (6 bases each). The CDR3 has 16 residues. Trimming pared 7 bases from V and 7 bases from J, leaving 22 bases between. Germline CDR1 and CDR2: SGHTA and FQGNSA. CDR3 protein: CASITTPGAWDGELFF. CDR3 nucleotides: TGTGCCAGCATCACCACTCCGGGGGCCTGGGACGGGGAGCTGTTTTTT.

The chain has TRBV6-1 and TRBJ2-7, with D maybe TRBD2 (5 bases). CDR3 length: 14 amino acids. The V end was cut by 6 bases, the J end by 0 bases, with 12 bases between. The germline V gene encodes CDR1 MNHNS and CDR2 SASEGT. Written as DNA, the CDR3 is TGTGCCAGCAGGGGCGGGCCCAGCTCCTACGAGCAGTACTTC. This gives the protein CASRGGPSSYEQYF.

The chain has TRBV19 and TRBJ2-7; 9 nucleotides agree with TRBD1. Trimming removed 5 bases from V and 4 bases from J; junction bases left unmatched: 6. The length of the CDR3 is 14 residues. Germline CDR1 and CDR2: LNHDA and SQIVND (reference sequence). The DNA for the CDR3 is TGTGCCAGTAGTGCGGGACAGGGTAGTTACGAGCAGTACTTC. It encodes CASSAGQGSYEQYF.

This chain connects TRBV5-1 to TRBJ2-2; 7 nucleotides align to TRBD1. V gave up 4 bases and J gave up 1 base; unmatched junction bases: 4. The CDR3 extends over 15 amino acids. Per the germline V gene, CDR1 is SGHRS and CDR2 is YFSETQ. In nucleotides, the CDR3 is TGCGCCAGCAGCCTGGGACAGTTGAACACCGGGGAGCTGTTTTTT. Its protein product is CASSLGQLNTGELFF.

The gene calls are TRBV11-3 and TRBJ2-7, with D tentatively TRBD1 or TRBD2 (5 bases each). Trimming took 5 bases from V and 0 from J, leaving 11 bases between them. Germline lookup yields CDR1 SGHNT and CDR2 YENEEA. This CDR3 is built from 14 residues. The CDR3 coding sequence is TGTGCCAGCAGCCCGGGACCGCACTCCTACGAGCAGTACTTC. Residues: CASSPGPHSYEQYF.

This chain joins TRBV30 and TRBJ2-6, with D tentatively TRBD1 (5 bases). This CDR3 has 13 residues. CDR1 and CDR2 (germline): GTSNPN, SVGIG (reference sequence). Trimming took off 5 bases at V and 0 bases at J, with 5 bases between the two ends. In DNA form, the CDR3 reads TGTGCCTGGGACAGCTCTGGGGCCAACGTCCTGACTTTC. Translating gives CAWDSSGANVLTF.

J is TRBJ2-2 and V is TRBV5-1; weak D call: TRBD2 (5 bases). V was trimmed by 6 bases and J by 6 bases, leaving 15 bases between them. The CDR3 is 14 amino acids. Germline V CDR1 and CDR2: SGHRS, YFSETQ. The CDR3, as DNA: TGCGCCAGCACCCCCCTCGGCGGGCCCGGGGAGCTGTTTTTT. Protein product: CASTPLGGPGELFF. The full variable domain, with the rest looked up from reference TRBV5-1 and TRBJ2-2, is KAGVTQTPRYLIKTRGQQVTLSCSPISGHRSVSWYQQTPGQGLQFLFEYFSETQRNKGNFPGRFSGRQFSNSRSEMNVSTLELGDSALYLCASTPLGGPGELFFGEGSRLTVL.

V usage is TRBV5-4 and J usage is TRBJ2-7; D ambiguous. V dropped 3 bases and J dropped 0 bases, with 13 bases sitting between them. Per germline, CDR1 SGHNT and CDR2 YYREEE (reference sequence). The CDR3 extends over 15 amino acids. The CDR3 loop reads CASSSSGLSSYEQYF. The CDR3 coding sequence is TGTGCCAGCAGCTCCTCAGGATTGAGCTCCTACGAGCAGTACTTC.

This chain connects TRBV6-1 to TRBJ2-1; D gene ambiguous. Germline CDR1 is MNHNS and CDR2 is SASEGT. Trimming took off 1 base at V and 0 bases at J, with 10 bases between the two ends. The CDR3 has 16 residues. The CDR3 DNA follows: TGTGCCAGCAGTGAAGGTGGGTACAGCTCCTACAATGAGCAGTTCTTC. It specifies CASSEGGYSSYNEQFF.

The chain joins TRBV18 to TRBJ1-2; D gene ambiguous. This CDR3 has 14 residues. From germline, CDR1 is KGHSH and CDR2 LQKENI. V was cut by 6 bases and J by 4 bases, with 15 bases left in between. Here the CDR3 reads CASSPLAEPYGYTF. CDR3 nucleotides: TGTGCCAGCTCCCCCTTGGCCGAGCCCTATGGCTACACCTTC.

The rearrangement links TRBV9 to TRBJ2-1; maybe TRBD2 (5 bases). The V end was cut by 3 bases, the J end by 3 bases, with 10 bases between. This CDR3 region has 14 residues. The V gene's germline CDR1 is SGDLS and CDR2 YYNGEE. The CDR3 DNA is TGTGCCAGCAGCGCCGGGGAAAACTACAATGAGCAGTTCTTC. Residues: CASSAGENYNEQFF.

The rearrangement joins TRBV6-1 to TRBJ2-7; 9 bases map to TRBD1. The ends lost 1 base at V and 11 bases at J; junction bases unmatched: 3. Per the germline V gene, CDR1 is MNHNS and CDR2 is SASEGT. The CDR3 runs to 12 residues. CDR3 nucleotides: TGTGCCAGCAGTGAAGGTCGGACAGGGGAGTACTTC. Translated, it gives CASSEGRTGEYF.

CDR3 region: CASSATGNNQPQHF. The CDR3 DNA reads as TGCGCCAGCAGCGCCACAGGGAACAATCAGCCCCAGCATTTT. J is TRBJ1-5 and V is TRBV10-1; D might be TRBD1 (6 bases). The germline V and J ends were trimmed by 6 bases and 3 bases, with 12 bases remaining between them. This CDR3 has 14 amino acids. Germline V gene sequence: CDR1 WNHNN, CDR2 SYGVQD (reference sequence).

The V gene is TRBV18, the J gene TRBJ2-1; D remains unclear. V lost 8 bases, J lost 7 bases, and 18 bases lay in between. The CDR3 extends over 14 amino acids. Germline V CDR1 and CDR2: KGHSH, LQKENI. The DNA for the CDR3 is TGTGCCAGCCTGCCAACAGCGTCGGGTAATGAGCAGTTCTTC. Translation: CASLPTASGNEQFF. Complete variable domain (other parts from reference TRBV18 and TRBJ2-1): NAGVMQNPRHLVRRRGQEARLRCSPMKGHSHVYWYRQLPEEGLKFMVYLQKENIIDESGMPKERFSAEFPKEGPSILRIQQVVRGDSAAYFCASLPTASGNEQFFGPGTRLTVL.